There are a few counts of the clone carrying this T cell receptor beta chain. The record originates from a study of shared clonotypes between healthy human individuals. Assay: immunoSEQ multiplex PCR; the TCRdb copy retains only in-frame clones and omits some. The repertoire includes some 2,100,000 clones, 85% to 95% of them detected once, and more than 1.5% sits in the top ten. Naive CD8 isolation took CD45RO-negative cells positively selected for CCR7 and excluded terminally differentiated effector memory CD45RA+ cells. The germline gives CDR1 MNHEY, CDR2 SMNVEV (reference sequence). V lost 0 bases, J lost 7 bases, and 12 bases lay in between. The CDR3 contains 14 residues.

The source of this sequence is a man between 18 and 35 years old in good health. Some clones in this sample may be carry-over from other donors' samples. The J gene is TRBJ1-2, the V gene TRBV27; no definite D call. Sequencing used naive CD8+ T cells from PBMCs. CDR3: CASSLSGQLGGYTF. DNA for the CDR3: TGTGCCAGCAGTTTATCAGGGCAGTTAGGTGGCTACACCTTC.